The 3 T cell receptor beta chains in this list originate from one sample, sequenced in a study of cytomegalovirus exposure and HLA in healthy donors. Vbeta (60) and Jbeta (13) primers were used in the PCR. Sequenced by immunoSEQ multiplex PCR; TCRdb stores in-frame clones only, minus some. Among about 89,000 clones listed, roughly three quarters were seen once. The sample was PBMCs. The receptors come from a man aged 30 to 39 in good health and CMV-seronegative.

The chain has TRBV7-9 and TRBJ2-1; D possibly corresponds to TRBD1 (6 bases). The length of the CDR3 is 17 residues. V was shortened by 4 bases and J by 6 bases, with 22 bases between the two germline ends. CDR1 and CDR2 (germline): SEHNR, FQNEAQ (reference sequence). The CDR3 sequence: CASSSRFARGSSNEQFF. The CDR3 nucleotides are TGTGCCAGCAGCTCCCGCTTCGCCAGGGGTAGTAGCAATGAGCAGTTCTTC.

The chain is built from TRBV4-3 and TRBJ1-2, with unresolved D. Trimming removed 1 base at V and 0 bases at J, with 18 bases between. The CDR3 contains 18 residues. Germline CDR1 reads LGHNA; CDR2 reads YSLEER. Written as DNA, the CDR3 is TGCGCCAGCAGCCAAGCCTGGAGGGTGGCCTTGACTAACTATGGCTACACCTTC. Its translation is CASSQAWRVALTNYGYTF.

This clone was seen only once. CDR3 in amino acids: CASSQRGQPQHF. In DNA, the CDR3 is TGTGCCAGCAGCCAACGGGGTCAGCCCCAGCATTTT. This chain links TRBV16 with TRBJ1-5; D unclear. Germline CDR1 reads KGHSY; CDR2 reads FQNENV. The CDR3 is 12 residues long. The V end was cut by 2 bases, the J end by 6 bases, with 5 bases between.